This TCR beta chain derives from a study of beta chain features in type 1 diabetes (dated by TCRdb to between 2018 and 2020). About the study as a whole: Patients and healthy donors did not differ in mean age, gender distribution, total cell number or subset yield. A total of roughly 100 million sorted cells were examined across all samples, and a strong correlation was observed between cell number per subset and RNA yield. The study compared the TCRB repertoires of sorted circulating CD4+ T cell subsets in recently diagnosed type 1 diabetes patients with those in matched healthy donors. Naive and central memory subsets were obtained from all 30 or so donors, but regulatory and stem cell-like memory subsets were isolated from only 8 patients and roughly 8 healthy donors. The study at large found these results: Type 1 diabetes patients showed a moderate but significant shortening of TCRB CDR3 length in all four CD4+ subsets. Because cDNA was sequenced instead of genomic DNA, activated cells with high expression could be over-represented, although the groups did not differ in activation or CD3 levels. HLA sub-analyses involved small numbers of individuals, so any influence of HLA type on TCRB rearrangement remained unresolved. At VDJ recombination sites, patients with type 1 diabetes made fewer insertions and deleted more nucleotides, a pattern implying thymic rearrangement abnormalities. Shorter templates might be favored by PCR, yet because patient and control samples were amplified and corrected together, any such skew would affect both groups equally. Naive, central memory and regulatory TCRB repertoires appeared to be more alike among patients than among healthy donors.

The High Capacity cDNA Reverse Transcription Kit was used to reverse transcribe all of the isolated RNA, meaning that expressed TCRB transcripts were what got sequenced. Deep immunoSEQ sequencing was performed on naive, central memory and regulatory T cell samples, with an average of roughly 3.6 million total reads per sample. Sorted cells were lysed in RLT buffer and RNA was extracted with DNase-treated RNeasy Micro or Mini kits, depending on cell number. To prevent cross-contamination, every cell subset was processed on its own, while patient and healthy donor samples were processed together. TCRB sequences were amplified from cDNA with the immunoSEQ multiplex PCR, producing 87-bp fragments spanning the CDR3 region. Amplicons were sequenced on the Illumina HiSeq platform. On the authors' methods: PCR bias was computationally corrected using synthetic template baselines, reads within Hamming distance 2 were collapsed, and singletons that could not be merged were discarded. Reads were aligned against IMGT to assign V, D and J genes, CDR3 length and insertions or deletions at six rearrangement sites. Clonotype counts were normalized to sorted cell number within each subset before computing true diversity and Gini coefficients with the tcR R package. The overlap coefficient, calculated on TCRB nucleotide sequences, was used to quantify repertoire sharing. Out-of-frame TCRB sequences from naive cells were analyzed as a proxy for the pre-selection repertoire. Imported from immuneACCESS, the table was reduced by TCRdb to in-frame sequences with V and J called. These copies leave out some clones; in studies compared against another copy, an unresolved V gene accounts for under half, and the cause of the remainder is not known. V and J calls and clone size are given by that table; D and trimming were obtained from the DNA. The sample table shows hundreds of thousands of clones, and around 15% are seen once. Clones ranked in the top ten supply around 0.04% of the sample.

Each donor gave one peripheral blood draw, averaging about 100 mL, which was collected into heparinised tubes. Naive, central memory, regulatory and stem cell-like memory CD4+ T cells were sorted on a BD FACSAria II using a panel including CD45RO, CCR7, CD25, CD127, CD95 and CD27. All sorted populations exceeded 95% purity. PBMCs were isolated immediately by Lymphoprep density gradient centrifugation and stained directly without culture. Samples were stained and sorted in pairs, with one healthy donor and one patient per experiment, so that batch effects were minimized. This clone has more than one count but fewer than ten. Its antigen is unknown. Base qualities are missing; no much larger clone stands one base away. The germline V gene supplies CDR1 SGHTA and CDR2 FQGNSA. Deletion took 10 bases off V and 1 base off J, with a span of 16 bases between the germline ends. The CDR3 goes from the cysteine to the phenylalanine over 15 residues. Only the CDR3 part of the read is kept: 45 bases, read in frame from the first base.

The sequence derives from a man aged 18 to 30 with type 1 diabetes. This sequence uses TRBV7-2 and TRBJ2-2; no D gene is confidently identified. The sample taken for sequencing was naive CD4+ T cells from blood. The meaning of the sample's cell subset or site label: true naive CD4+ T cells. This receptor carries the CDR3 CATSFGSMNTGELFF. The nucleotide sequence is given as TGTGCCACTTCGTTCGGGTCCATGAACACCGGGGAGCTGTTTTTT. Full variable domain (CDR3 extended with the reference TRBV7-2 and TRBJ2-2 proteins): GAGVSQSPSNKVTEKGKDVELRCDPISGHTALYWYRQSLGQGLEFLIYFQGNSAPDKSGLPSDRFSAERTGGSVSTLTIQRTQQEDSAVYLCATSFGSMNTGELFFGEGSRLTVL.